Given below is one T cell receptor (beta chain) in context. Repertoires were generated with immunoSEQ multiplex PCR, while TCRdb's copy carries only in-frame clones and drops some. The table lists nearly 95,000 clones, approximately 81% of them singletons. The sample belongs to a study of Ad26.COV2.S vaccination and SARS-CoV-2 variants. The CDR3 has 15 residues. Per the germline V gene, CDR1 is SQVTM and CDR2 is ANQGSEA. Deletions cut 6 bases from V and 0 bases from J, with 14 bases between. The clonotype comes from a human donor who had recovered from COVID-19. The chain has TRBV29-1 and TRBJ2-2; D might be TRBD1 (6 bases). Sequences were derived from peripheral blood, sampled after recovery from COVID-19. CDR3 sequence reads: CSVVSGVANTGELFF. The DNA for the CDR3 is TGCAGCGTGGTATCAGGGGTTGCGAACACCGGGGAGCTGTTTTTT.